A single sample is the source of the 11 T cell receptor beta chains below, sequenced in a study of human T cells and chemical hapten exposure. Indicated time point: patch test 2, 6 weeks after DPC sensitization. Treatment meaning: therapeutic diphenylcyclopropenone sensitization with weekly scalp DPC. TCRdb re-called the RACE reads through MiXCR, storing one row per CDR3 protein. The table lists some 82,000 distinct CDR3 sequences, about 6.6% of them singletons. Material: whole blood, obtained in connection with sensitization to the hapten diphenylcyclopropenone (DPC). The receptors stem from a woman aged 25 to 39 with alopecia areata. Some clones in this sample may be carry-over from other donors' samples.

In this sample, this clonotype turned up many times. Here the CDR3 reads CASSLARTGPYEQYF. CDR3 nucleotides: TGCGCCAGCAGCTTGGCCCGGACAGGTCCCTACGAGCAGTACTTC. This sequence joins TRBV5-1 and TRBJ2-7; 7 positions agree with TRBD1. Unmatched junction bases numbered 5, after V lost 0 bases and J lost 2 bases. In germline, CDR1 is SGHRS, CDR2 YFSETQ. The CDR3 covers 15 residues.

The table lists this clonotype with many counts. V and J are TRBV2 and TRBJ1-1; D not certain. Germline V gene data show CDR1 as SNHLY and CDR2 as FYNNEI. Trimming shortened V by 1 base and J by 0 bases, and 3 bases separated the two germline ends. The CDR3 contains 13 residues. The CDR3 protein is CASSEEMNTEAFF. CDR3 nucleotide sequence: TGTGCCAGCAGTGAAGAGATGAACACTGAAGCTTTCTTT.

This clonotype was seen at least ten times. The rearrangement uses TRBV3-1 and TRBJ1-1; D is unclear. CDR1 and CDR2 (germline): LGHDT, YNNKEL (reference sequence). The CDR3 covers 12 residues. Trimming shortened V by 2 bases and J by 9 bases, and 10 bases separated the two germline ends. CDR3 coding DNA: TGTGCCAGCAGCCAAAGGGCAGCCCAAGCTTTCTTT. Its protein is CASSQRAAQAFF.

The gene calls are TRBV6-5 and TRBJ2-7; TRBD2 agrees at 10 bases. Per the germline V gene, CDR1 is MNHEY and CDR2 is SVGAGI. V lost 0 bases to trimming and J lost 3 bases; unmatched junction nucleotides: 5. This CDR3 is 16 amino acids long. The DNA for the CDR3 is TGTGCCAGCAGTTACTCGCAGCGGGGGGGAAGCTACGAGCAGTACTTC. This translates into CASSYSQRGGSYEQYF.

This clonotype was detected only a few times. The rearrangement links TRBV12-3 or TRBV12-4 to TRBJ1-5; perhaps TRBD1 as D (5 bases). This CDR3 has 14 residues. V was cut by 4 bases and J by 0 bases, with 7 bases left in between. The CDR3 region is CASSSGSSNQPQHF. The CDR3 DNA reads TGTGCCAGCAGTTCAGGGAGTAGCAATCAGCCCCAGCATTTT.

This clonotype has at least ten counts. The V call is TRBV29-1, the J call TRBJ1-5, with unresolved D. Trimming shortened V by 4 bases and J by 0 bases, and 7 bases separated the two germline ends. From germline, CDR1 is SQVTM and CDR2 ANQGSEA. The CDR3 runs to 13 residues. The chain's CDR3 is CSVVGDSNQPQHF. The CDR3 DNA follows: TGCAGCGTTGTAGGCGATAGCAATCAGCCCCAGCATTTT. The full variable domain, in which reference TRBV29-1 and TRBJ1-5 provide the parts outside the CDR3, is SAVISQKPSRDICQRGTSLTIQCQVDSQVTMMFWYRQQPGQSLTLIATANQGSEATYESGFVIDKFPISRPNLTFSTLTVSNMSPEDSSIYLCSVVGDSNQPQHFGDGTRLSIL.

This clonotype was seen a handful of times. The genes are TRBV12-3 or TRBV12-4 and TRBJ1-1; no firm D call. Trimming shortened V by 1 base and J by 5 bases, and 8 bases separated the two germline ends. The CDR3 loop spans 13 amino acids. CDR3 amino acids: CASSLGAPTEAFF. As DNA, the CDR3 is TGTGCCAGCAGTTTAGGGGCACCGACTGAAGCTTTCTTT.

This clonotype was observed a few times. V is TRBV29-1 and J is TRBJ2-7; D might be TRBD2 (5 bases). V was trimmed by 5 bases and J by 5 bases, leaving 19 bases between them. Germline loops: CDR1 SQVTM, CDR2 ANQGSEA. The CDR3 loop spans 14 amino acids. Written as DNA, the CDR3 is TGCAGCGTTTTCTCTTTCGGGGAGTTGGACGAGCAGTACTTC. This gives the protein CSVFSFGELDEQYF.

This clonotype was counted between two and nine times. This sequence joins TRBV4-2 and TRBJ1-1, with 10 bases that match TRBD1. Per the germline V gene, CDR1 is LGHNA and CDR2 is YNFKEQ. The CDR3 length is 16 residues. The J segment lost 1 base and the V segment lost 1 base, leaving 3 bases of the junction unmatched. The CDR3 spells CASSQGGQGPNTEAFF. CDR3 coding DNA: TGTGCCAGCAGCCAAGGGGGACAGGGGCCGAACACTGAAGCTTTCTTT.

V is TRBV6-1 and J is TRBJ1-1; D gene unclear. The CDR3 totals 13 residues. The germline gives CDR1 MNHNS, CDR2 SASEGT. The V gene lost 4 bases and the J gene lost 8 bases, with 14 bases spanning the gap. The CDR3 DNA sequence: TGTGCCAGCAGTGGAGCCACATTTCAGGAAGCTTTCTTT. This sequence encodes CASSGATFQEAFF.

The table lists this clonotype with many counts. The chain uses TRBV7-9 and TRBJ2-3; D might be TRBD2 (6 bases). Germline values: CDR1 SEHNR, CDR2 FQNEAQ (reference sequence). This CDR3 region has 16 residues. The V gene lost 1 base and the J gene lost 5 bases, with 16 bases spanning the gap. The CDR3 loop reads CASSLEWGGVGDTQYF. The CDR3 bases are TGTGCCAGCAGCTTAGAGTGGGGCGGGGTTGGAGATACGCAGTATTTT. The entire variable domain, with the rest obtained from reference TRBV7-9 and TRBJ2-3, is as follows: DTGVSQNPRHKITKRGQNVTFRCDPISEHNRLYWYRQTLGQGPEFLTYFQNEAQLEKSRLLSDRFSAERPKGSFSTLEIQRTEQGDSAMYLCASSLEWGGVGDTQYFGPGTRLTVL.